One TCR beta chain is described in this entry. There is no known antigen for this receptor. Base qualities are missing; no much larger clone stands one base away. This entry is derived from a study of blood T cell repertoires in COVID-19 (dated by TCRdb to 2018 to 2020). For context, the study as a whole: Samples covering the acute and convalescent phases of COVID-19 were provided by collaborators in the United States, Italy and Spain. The prospective study material was composed of cDNA or gDNA derived from T cells, B-cell-depleted T cells, or PBMCs. Subjects who had been exposed to COVID-19, were actively infected with it, or had recovered from it provided the deeply sampled blood TCRbeta repertoires that made up the dataset. The repertoires were released in a freely available public database intended as a resource for research on the immune response to SARS-CoV-2. Samples were obtained from the ongoing ImmuneRACE study (first 160 participants) and from roughly 1,300 subjects provided by 6 global collaborators. Sample metadata almost always included a de-identified subject ID, COVID-19 status, age in years and sex. Where HLA class I and class II types were available, the types were taken from metadata supplied by the sample provider, not from assay-based typing.

Results and caveats for the whole study, not just this receptor: The quantity of clinical and demographic metadata differed by source and by participant and was supplied without curation.

The CDR3 goes from the cysteine to the phenylalanine over 16 residues. CDR3 DNA is the only sequence kept; it has 48 bases, read in frame from the first base. The germline V gene (reference sequence) gives CDR1 as MNHEY and CDR2 as SMNVEV. V was cut back by 2 bases and J by 2 bases, leaving a gap of 10 bases between them. TCRbeta CDR3 regions were amplified from genomic DNA by means of the immunoSEQ Assay, a bias-controlled multiplex PCR. The original pipeline was this. The number of nucleated cells in each sample was estimated from the amplification of reference gene primers within the assay. To quantify the absolute abundance of each unique TCRbeta CDR3 rearrangement, sequence reads were collapsed and filtered. For each sample, productive Simpson clonality was calculated as the square root of Simpson's diversity index across productive rearrangements. TCRdb provides this immuneACCESS table in a form limited to in-frame rearrangements. Some clones are lacking; in checked studies, under half of them reflect an unresolved V gene, and why the rest are absent is not known. That table is the source of V, J and clone size, and D and trimming were worked out from the DNA. This sample gives roughly 500,000 clones in total; 88% of them show up just once. Approximately 1.8% of the sample lies in the top ten.

Participants in the prospective study were aged roughly 18 to 100 years, lived in 20 to 30 United States geographic areas, and enrolled through a virtual design. To assign participants to cohorts, the prospective study relied on clinical history that participants themselves reported in a screening survey and a study questionnaire. Recovered participants in ImmuneRACE Cohort 3 were defined by two consecutive negative NP/OP PCR tests, clearance by a healthcare professional, or resolution of symptoms. Mobile phlebotomists in the prospective study collected whole blood, serum and a nasopharyngeal or oropharyngeal swab from every participant. Additional blood draws and questionnaires over a 2-month period could optionally be provided by prospective study participants. Prospective study blood samples were shipped either frozen or at room temperature before DNA extraction.

The sequencing sample was made of PBMCs or T cells enriched from blood (not recorded which). The V gene is TRBV27 and the J gene is TRBJ2-6; possibly the D gene is TRBD2, per 6 matching bases. This sequence originates from a woman in her thirties or forties who had recovered from COVID-19. The nucleotides read TGTGCCAGCAGTTTAGGGCGGGGCGCTGGGGCCAACGTCCTGACTTTC. Translation gives CASSLGRGAGANVLTF.